Presented here are 10 T cell receptor beta chains from one specimen sequenced in a study of T cell responses to AZD1222 COVID-19 vaccine. The repertoire was sequenced with immunoSEQ multiplex PCR; TCRdb's copy has only in-frame clones and lacks some. The sample holds 150,000 to 200,000 clones, roughly 92% seen once. Sequences were derived from peripheral blood, sampled 28 days after the second AZD1222 dose. The receptor set was obtained from an adult who received the AZD1222 COVID-19 vaccine.

The V gene is TRBV7-8, the J gene TRBJ1-2, with 8 bases lining up with TRBD1. This CDR3 has 16 residues. CDR1 and CDR2 (germline): SGHVS, FQNEAQ. The junction had 15 bases not matched to a gene; V was cut back by 5 bases and J by 7 bases. CDR3 amino acids: CASSRGRTGKVGGYTF. The CDR3 DNA reads TGTGCCAGCAGCCGGGGACGGACAGGGAAAGTGGGTGGCTACACCTTC.

This clone occurred once. V usage is TRBV6-2 or TRBV6-3 and J usage is TRBJ1-2; TRBD1 matches at 7 bases. Unmatched junction bases numbered 7, after V lost 4 bases and J lost 8 bases. The CDR3 contains 13 residues. Per germline, CDR1 MNHEY and CDR2 SVGEGT. The DNA of the CDR3 is TGTGCCAGCAGTTGGGCGGGACAGTTGGGCTACACCTTC. This translates into CASSWAGQLGYTF.

J is TRBJ1-1 and V is TRBV5-6; D gene unclear. The CDR3 extends over 16 amino acids. Looked up from germline, CDR1 is SGHDT and CDR2 is YYEEEE. Trimming cost V 2 bases and J 0 bases, with 14 bases left between them. CDR3 DNA: TGTGCCAGCAGCTTTCTGGGTCCGAGCATGAACACTGAAGCTTTCTTT. It is translated as CASSFLGPSMNTEAFF.

The rearrangement uses TRBV4-1 and TRBJ2-5; 13 nucleotides align to TRBD2. Germline values: CDR1 MGHRA, CDR2 YSYEKL. Trimming cost V 1 base and J 5 bases; bases outside gene matches: 13. This CDR3 comprises 19 residues. In DNA form, the CDR3 reads TGCGCCAGCAGCCAAGGCCCCCTCGGACTAGCGGGAGCAAAGGAGACCCAGTACTTC. Protein: CASSQGPLGLAGAKETQYF.

This sequence joins TRBV5-8 and TRBJ2-1; 9 nucleotides match TRBD2. The CDR3 length is 20 residues. Germline-derived CDR1 and CDR2 are SGHTS and YDEGEE. J was trimmed by 0 bases and V by 5 bases; bases with no gene match: 18. The CDR3 region has the DNA TGTGCCAGCAGTCCTGGGCCGGGACTAGCTTTTTTCAGCTCCTACAATGAGCAGTTCTTC. Its protein is CASSPGPGLAFFSSYNEQFF.

Here the CDR3 DNA reads TGTGCCAGCAGTTTAGGCGGCCCCCACAGGCATTTT. The encoded protein is CASSLGGPHRHF. V usage is TRBV28 and J usage is TRBJ1-5; D is uncertain. Germline V CDR1 and CDR2: MDHEN, SYDVKM. With 2 bases removed from V and 15 bases from J, the gap between germline ends came to 14 bases. This CDR3 has 12 residues.

This chain joins TRBV29-1 and TRBJ2-1; 8 nucleotides agree with TRBD1. Germline-derived CDR1 and CDR2 are SQVTM and ANQGSEA. The CDR3 has 14 amino acids. V lost 3 bases to trimming and J lost 4 bases; unmatched junction nucleotides: 5. CDR3 coding DNA: TGCAGCGTTGACGCGGACAGGGAGTACAATGAGCAGTTCTTC. Its translation is CSVDADREYNEQFF.

J is TRBJ2-5 and V is TRBV7-2; D possibly matches TRBD1 or TRBD2 (5 bases each). Trimming took off 3 bases at V and 5 bases at J, with 13 bases between the two ends. CDR1 and CDR2 from the germline V gene are SGHTA and FQGNSA. This CDR3 spans 14 amino acids. This CDR3 is CASSFEGPGETQYF. The DNA of the CDR3 is TGTGCCAGCAGCTTCGAGGGGCCGGGGGAGACCCAGTACTTC.

This clone was recorded once. The rearrangement uses TRBV12-5 and TRBJ1-2, with TRBD1 matching 9 bases. The V segment lost 5 bases and the J segment 11 bases; nucleotides outside the gene matches: 9. CDR1 is LGHNT, CDR2 FRNRAP, per germline. The CDR3 totals 13 residues. CDR3 DNA: TGTGCTAGTGGTATCGACAGGGGGGTGAGGTACACCTTC. It encodes CASGIDRGVRYTF.

The V call is TRBV6-1, the J call TRBJ1-5; 7 nucleotides match TRBD1. This CDR3 has 16 amino acids. Losses at the gene ends were 3 bases for V and 6 bases for J; bases not matched to a gene: 11. The germline V gene has CDR1 MNHNS and CDR2 SASEGT. The CDR3 reads CASSDQLTGNSQPQHF. The CDR3 bases are TGTGCCAGCAGTGACCAGTTGACAGGGAATAGTCAGCCCCAGCATTTT.